This is a list of T cell receptor beta chains from one sample in a study of shared clonotypes between healthy human individuals. Repertoires were generated with immunoSEQ multiplex PCR, while TCRdb's copy carries only in-frame clones and drops some. This sample has about 1.1 million clones, with approximately 80% found just once. What was sequenced was memory CD4+ T cells from PBMCs. These receptors were obtained from a man younger than 35 in good health. Some clones in this sample may be carry-over from other donors' samples. Each CDR3 is given with its conserved first and last residue. Clone size is not always given. Where it is, it says once, few, many or a class for expanded clones.

size,V,J,CDR3
once,TRBV7-8,TRBJ1-5,CASSSRGGGRGPQHF
few,TRBV7-9,TRBJ1-5,CASSGGRSNSNQPQHF
few,TRBV27,TRBJ2-6,CATLPTDRAGANVLTF
.,TRBV30,TRBJ1-5,CAWRGSGDSNQPQHF
.,TRBV28,TRBJ1-2,CASRETGPSKGYTF
once,TRBV5-1,TRBJ2-5,CASSVSGTHSGETQYF
.,TRBV15,TRBJ2-3,CATSTGTASTDTQYF
many,TRBV20-1,TRBJ2-5,CSARVGETQYF
.,TRBV4-3,TRBJ2-2,CASSRSREGAGELFF
.,TRBV9,TRBJ1-4,CASSPLGANEKLFF
.,TRBV6-1,TRBJ2-3,CALGEASGYTDTQYF
.,TRBV5-8,TRBJ1-5,CASNLGQGSNQPQHF
.,TRBV2,TRBJ1-3,CASRGVQAWSGNTIYF
once,TRBV5-1,TRBJ2-2,CASSISGSDTGELFF
.,TRBV5-4,TRBJ2-3,CASSDRNRDTQYF
.,TRBV7-3,TRBJ2-7,CASSLIGGRAYEQYF
.,TRBV11-2,TRBJ2-1,CASSPGTATYNEQFF
.,TRBV28,TRBJ2-3,CASTLPTSGTQYF
.,TRBV5-8,TRBJ1-1,CASSTDTPGPEAFF
.,TRBV21-1,TRBJ2-7,CASSSGNYEQYF
.,TRBV4-3,TRBJ1-2,CASSQEWGQGSYGYTF
few,TRBV7-9,TRBJ1-5,CASSRTNQPQHF
.,TRBV15,TRBJ2-1,CATSTWSGSTDEQFF
many,TRBV14,TRBJ1-2,CASSENRGTYGYTF
.,TRBV28,TRBJ1-5,CASSQTGGGSQPQHF
once,TRBV5-1,TRBJ2-2,CASSLETSGGELFF
.,TRBV12-5,TRBJ1-1,CASGFQAGTEAFF
.,TRBV19,TRBJ2-5,CASSQQGLGETQYF
.,TRBV11-1,TRBJ2-1,CASSRDHEQFF
.,TRBV11-2,TRBJ2-5,CASTRGGQTETQYF
.,TRBV19,TRBJ1-1,CASNSGTGMAEAFF
.,TRBV4-2,TRBJ2-3,CASSQDWVGGLSGSRDTQYF
.,TRBV7-6,TRBJ2-5,CASSFGKETQYF
.,TRBV21-1,TRBJ2-4,CASSTTLTQGAKNIQYF
few,TRBV29-1,TRBJ1-1,CSVVSENTEAFF
once,TRBV7-9,TRBJ2-2,CASSFRDPLAGELFF
.,TRBV18,TRBJ1-2,CASSPPNLRRSYGYTF
.,TRBV20-1,TRBJ2-5,CSGGVQETQYF
.,TRBV4-3,TRBJ1-4,CASSQDLHLSEKLFF
.,TRBV5-1,TRBJ2-7,CASSLGAGATYEQYF
.,TRBV30,TRBJ2-2,CAWRTAGANTGELFF
.,TRBV7-7,TRBJ2-7,CASSFHPGDEQYF
.,TRBV5-1,TRBJ2-7,CASSSLRGAVNEQYF
.,TRBV9,TRBJ2-2,CASSVIQAGVTGELFF
once,TRBV28,TRBJ1-5,CASSWDRSQPQHF
.,TRBV30,TRBJ2-7,CACYRGHEQYF
once,TRBV5-1,TRBJ2-1,CASSLFLLAGGPRNYNEQFF
.,TRBV19,TRBJ1-2,CASSTETYGYTF